This T cell receptor (beta chain) was retrieved from a study of response to subunit inactivated influenza vaccine. Study outcomes and limitations: Authors suggested that a seasonal influenza vaccination recruits few new T cells each time.

CDR1 SGHVS and CDR2 FQNEAQ come from the germline V gene. The length of the CDR3 is 13 residues. V trimming: 1 base; J trimming: 6 bases; junction bases outside the gene matches: 1. This clonotype was recorded many times. The antigen is unknown. TCRdb passed the RT-PCR reads through MiXCR, listing each CDR3 protein once. Of hundreds of thousands of distinct CDR3 sequences listed, approximately 15% are singletons. The rearrangement links TRBV7-8 to TRBJ2-3; 7 nucleotides line up with TRBD2. This specimen was PBMCs from blood, taken 12 days after vaccination. The receptor's source is a man aged 50-59 years who received an inactivated influenza vaccine. CDR3 loop: CASSLGTRDTQYF. The CDR3 DNA reads TGTGCCAGCAGCTTAGGGACTAGGGATACGCAGTATTTT.